This T cell receptor beta chain was found in a study of early T cells in non-severe SARS-CoV-2 infection. The study, taken as a whole, reports: Missing private and CD4 specificities, VDJdb matching favored anti-spike CD8 responses.

In TCRdb, the 5' RACE reads were re-called with MiXCR into one record per CDR3 protein. The sample carries approximately 69,000 distinct CDR3 sequences, under 9.5% recorded once. This clonotype was detected many times. What it recognizes is unknown. The sequencing input was whole blood. This receptor was taken from an adult who was a healthcare worker with PCR-confirmed SARS-CoV-2 infection or an uninfected control (not recorded which).

The chain's CDR3 is CASSLPSGDTQYF. The CDR3 DNA reads TGTGCCAGCAGCTTACCTAGCGGTGATACGCAGTATTTT. The rearrangement uses TRBV7-2 and TRBJ2-3, with 7 nucleotides matching TRBD2. The CDR3 spans 13 residues. Germline values: CDR1 SGHTA, CDR2 FQGNSA. The V segment lost 2 bases and the J segment 6 bases; nucleotides outside the gene matches: 2.